The 5 T cell receptor beta chains reported below all come from one sample, sequenced in a study of cytomegalovirus exposure and HLA in healthy donors. Researchers ran the PCR with 60 Vbeta and 13 Jbeta primers. The data were produced by immunoSEQ multiplex PCR, yet TCRdb's version contains in-frame clones alone and is incomplete. This table holds about 190,000 clones, approximately 86% found once. Sequencing used PBMCs. The source is a woman between 18 and 29 years old in good health and CMV-seronegative.

This chain joins TRBV28 and TRBJ1-2; 7 bases are a match to TRBD1. V lost 7 bases, J lost 7 bases, and 18 bases stayed unmatched. Per the germline V gene, CDR1 is MDHEN and CDR2 is SYDVKM. The CDR3 loop spans 16 amino acids. CDR3 coding DNA: TGTGCCAGCAATGAACCGGGACAGACGTGGTATGGTGGCTACACCTTC. It translates to CASNEPGQTWYGGYTF.

In this sample, this clone turned up a few times. The chain joins TRBV30 to TRBJ1-2; 9 bases map to TRBD1. J was trimmed by 4 bases and V by 5 bases; bases with no gene match: 8. Germline assignment: CDR1 GTSNPN and CDR2 SVGIG (reference sequence). This CDR3 has 14 residues. This CDR3 is CAWVTGTGRYGYTF. CDR3 nucleotide sequence: TGTGCCTGGGTAACCGGGACAGGGCGCTATGGCTACACCTTC.

This chain uses TRBV28 with TRBJ2-1, with 12 bases matching TRBD2. Trimming cost V 6 bases and J 4 bases; bases outside gene matches: 4. This CDR3 comprises 15 residues. Germline CDR1 MDHEN, CDR2 SYDVKM. CDR3 bases: TGTGCCAGCAGCCCTGGGACTAGCGGGTACAATGAGCAGTTCTTC. The encoded protein is CASSPGTSGYNEQFF. Looking up the rest from reference TRBV28 and TRBJ2-1 gives the full variable domain: DVKVTQSSRYLVKRTGEKVFLECVQDMDHENMFWYRQDPGLGLRLIYFSYDVKMKEKGDIPEGYSVSREKKERFSLILESASTNQTSMYLCASSPGTSGYNEQFFGPGTRLTVL.

The chain uses TRBV28 and TRBJ1-2; the D gene is possibly TRBD1 (6 bases). Trimming pared 4 bases from V and 3 bases from J, leaving 12 bases between. Germline V gene sequence: CDR1 MDHEN, CDR2 SYDVKM. This CDR3 region has 14 residues. The CDR3 loop reads CASSWGRGDYGYTF. The CDR3 DNA follows: TGTGCCAGCAGTTGGGGGCGCGGAGACTATGGCTACACCTTC.

This clone has only one observation. V is TRBV4-2 and J is TRBJ1-1; tentative D call: TRBD1 (5 bases). CDR1 and CDR2 (germline): LGHNA, YNFKEQ. The V gene lost 6 bases and the J gene lost 12 bases, with 17 bases spanning the gap. The CDR3 spans 12 residues. The CDR3 loop reads CASRPGGGNTFF. As DNA, the CDR3 is TGTGCCAGCAGACCGGGGGGAGGGAATACTTTCTTT.